This TCR beta chain was recorded in a study of T cell responses to AZD1222 COVID-19 vaccine. Study overall: Investigators merged groups given second doses at roughly 4 or roughly 12 weeks. Study findings and constraints: Baseline serostatus was positive in only a handful of AZD1222 recipients. A rise in Spike-specific TCR breadth and depth followed two AZD1222 doses.

Germline-derived CDR1 and CDR2 are MRHNA and SNTAGT. V shed 6 bases and J shed 3 bases, with 18 bases lying between them. The CDR3 totals 15 residues. A note on this clone: Its antigen is as yet unknown.

Repertoires were generated with immunoSEQ multiplex PCR, while TCRdb's copy carries only in-frame clones and drops some. The table includes more than 95,000 clones, roughly nine tenths detected once. The receptor was isolated from an adult in good health. The sequencing here drew on peripheral blood, taken on day 0 of AZD1222 vaccination. The V call is TRBV6-4, the J call TRBJ2-7; D tentatively fits TRBD1 or TRBD2 (6 bases each). CDR3 sequence: CASSQHGGEHYEQYF. CDR3 bases: TGTGCCAGCAGCCAACACGGGGGCGAGCACTACGAGCAGTACTTC.